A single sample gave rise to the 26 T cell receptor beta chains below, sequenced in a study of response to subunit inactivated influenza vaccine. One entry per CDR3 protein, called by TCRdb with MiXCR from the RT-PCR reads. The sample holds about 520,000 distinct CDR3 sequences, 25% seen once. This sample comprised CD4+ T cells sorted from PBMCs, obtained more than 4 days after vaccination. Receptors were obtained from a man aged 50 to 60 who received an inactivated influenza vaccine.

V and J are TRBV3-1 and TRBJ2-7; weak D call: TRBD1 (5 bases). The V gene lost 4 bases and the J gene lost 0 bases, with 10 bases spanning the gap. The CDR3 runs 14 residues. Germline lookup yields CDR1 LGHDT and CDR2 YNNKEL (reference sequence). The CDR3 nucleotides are TGTGCCAGCAGCCGATACAGGAGCTCCTACGAGCAGTACTTC. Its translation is CASSRYRSSYEQYF.

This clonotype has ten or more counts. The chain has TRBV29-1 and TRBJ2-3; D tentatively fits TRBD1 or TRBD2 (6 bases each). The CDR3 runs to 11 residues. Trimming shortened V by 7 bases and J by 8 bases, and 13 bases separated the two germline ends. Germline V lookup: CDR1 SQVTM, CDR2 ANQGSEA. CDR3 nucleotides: TGCAGCGGCTCCGGGGGCGTTACGCAGTATTTT. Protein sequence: CSGSGGVTQYF.

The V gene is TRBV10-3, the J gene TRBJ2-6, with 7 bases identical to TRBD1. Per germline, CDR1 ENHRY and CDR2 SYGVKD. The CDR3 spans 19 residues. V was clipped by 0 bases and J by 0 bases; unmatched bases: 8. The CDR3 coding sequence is TGTGCCATCAGTGAGTCGTTAGGGACAGCCAGCTCTGGGGCCAACGTCCTGACTTTC. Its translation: CAISESLGTASSGANVLTF.

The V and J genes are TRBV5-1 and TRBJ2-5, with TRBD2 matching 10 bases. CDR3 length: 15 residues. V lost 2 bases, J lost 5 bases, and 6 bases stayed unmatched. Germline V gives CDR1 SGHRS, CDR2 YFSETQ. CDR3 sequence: CASSFGTSGEETQYF. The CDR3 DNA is TGCGCCAGCAGCTTCGGTACTAGCGGGGAGGAGACCCAGTACTTC.

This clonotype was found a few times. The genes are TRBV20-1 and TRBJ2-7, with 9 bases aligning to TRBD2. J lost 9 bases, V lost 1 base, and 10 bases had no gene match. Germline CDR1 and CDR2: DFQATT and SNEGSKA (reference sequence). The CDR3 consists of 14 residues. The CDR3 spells CSARAVSGRSGQYF. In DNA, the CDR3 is TGCAGTGCTAGAGCCGTTAGCGGGAGATCAGGGCAGTACTTC.

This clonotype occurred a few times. This chain's CDR3 is CASSLSDYYEQYF. For the CDR3, the DNA is TGTGCCAGCAGCTTATCAGACTACTACGAGCAGTACTTC. The gene calls are TRBV7-2 and TRBJ2-7; tentative D call: TRBD2 (5 bases). CDR1 and CDR2 from the germline V gene are SGHTA and FQGNSA. V lost 2 bases and J lost 3, with 8 bases in between. This CDR3 has 13 amino acids.

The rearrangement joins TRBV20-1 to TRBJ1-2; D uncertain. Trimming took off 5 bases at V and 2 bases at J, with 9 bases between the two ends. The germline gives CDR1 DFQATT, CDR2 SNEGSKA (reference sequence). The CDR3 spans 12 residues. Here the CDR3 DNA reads TGCAGTGCTGCGTTGGAGAACTATGGCTACACCTTC. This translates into CSAALENYGYTF.

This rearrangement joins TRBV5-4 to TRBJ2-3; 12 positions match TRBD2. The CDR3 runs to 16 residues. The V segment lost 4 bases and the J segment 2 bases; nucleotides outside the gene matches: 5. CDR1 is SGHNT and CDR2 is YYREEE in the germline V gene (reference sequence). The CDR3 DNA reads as TGTGCCAGCAGCCTTAGACTAGCGGGGGACACAGATACGCAGTATTTT. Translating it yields CASSLRLAGDTDTQYF. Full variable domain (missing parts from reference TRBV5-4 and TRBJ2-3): ETGVTQSPTHLIKTRGQQVTLRCSSQSGHNTVSWYQQALGQGPQFIFQYYREEENGRGNFPPRFSGLQFPNYSSELNVNALELDDSALYLCASSLRLAGDTDTQYFGPGTRLTVL.

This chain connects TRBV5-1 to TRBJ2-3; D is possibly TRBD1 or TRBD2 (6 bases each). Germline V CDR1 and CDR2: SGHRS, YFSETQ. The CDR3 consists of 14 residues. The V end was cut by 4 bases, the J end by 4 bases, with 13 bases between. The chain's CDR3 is CASSPRGDADTQYF. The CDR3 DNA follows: TGCGCCAGCAGCCCAAGGGGGGACGCAGATACGCAGTATTTT. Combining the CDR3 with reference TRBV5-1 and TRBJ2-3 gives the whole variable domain KAGVTQTPRYLIKTRGQQVTLSCSPISGHRSVSWYQQTPGQGLQFLFEYFSETQRNKGNFPGRFSGRQFSNSRSEMNVSTLELGDSALYLCASSPRGDADTQYFGPGTRLTVL.

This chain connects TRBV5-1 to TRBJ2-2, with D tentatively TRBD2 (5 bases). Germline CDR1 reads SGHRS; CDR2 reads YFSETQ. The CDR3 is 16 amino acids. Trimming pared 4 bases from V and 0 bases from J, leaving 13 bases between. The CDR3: CASSLLALANTGELFF. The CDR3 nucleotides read TGCGCCAGCAGCCTGCTAGCCCTCGCGAACACCGGGGAGCTGTTTTTT.

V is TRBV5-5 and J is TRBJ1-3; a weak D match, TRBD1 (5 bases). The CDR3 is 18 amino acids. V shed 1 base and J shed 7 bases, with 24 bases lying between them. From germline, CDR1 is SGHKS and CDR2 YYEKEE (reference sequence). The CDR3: CASSLTGQTRAPGNTIYF. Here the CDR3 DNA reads TGTGCCAGCAGCTTGACCGGGCAGACAAGGGCCCCAGGGAACACCATATATTTT. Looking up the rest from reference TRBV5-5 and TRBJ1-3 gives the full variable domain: DAGVTQSPTHLIKTRGQQVTLRCSPISGHKSVSWYQQVLGQGPQFIFQYYEKEERGRGNFPDRFSARQFPNYSSELNVNALLLGDSALYLCASSLTGQTRAPGNTIYFGEGSWLTVV.

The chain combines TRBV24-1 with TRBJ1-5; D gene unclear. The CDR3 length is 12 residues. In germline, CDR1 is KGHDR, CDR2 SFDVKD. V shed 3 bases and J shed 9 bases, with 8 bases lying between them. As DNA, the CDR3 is TGTGCCACCAGTGATACCCCCGGGCCCCAGCATTTT. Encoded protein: CATSDTPGPQHF.

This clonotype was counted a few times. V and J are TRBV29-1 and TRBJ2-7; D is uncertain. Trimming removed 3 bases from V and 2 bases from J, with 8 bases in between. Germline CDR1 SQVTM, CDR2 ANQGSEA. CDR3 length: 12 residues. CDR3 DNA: TGCAGCGTTGAGAAGAATACCTACGAGCAGTACTTC. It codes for CSVEKNTYEQYF.

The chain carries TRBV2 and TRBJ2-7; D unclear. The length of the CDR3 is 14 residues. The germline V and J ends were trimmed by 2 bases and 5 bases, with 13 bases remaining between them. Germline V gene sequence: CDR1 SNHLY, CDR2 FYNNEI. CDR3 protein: CASSERVGSHEQYF. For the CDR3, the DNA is TGTGCCAGCAGTGAACGGGTGGGAAGTCACGAGCAGTACTTC.

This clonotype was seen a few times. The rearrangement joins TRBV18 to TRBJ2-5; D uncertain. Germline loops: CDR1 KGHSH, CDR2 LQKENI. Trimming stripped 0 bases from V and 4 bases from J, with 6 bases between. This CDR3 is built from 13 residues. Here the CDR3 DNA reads TGTGCCAGCTCACCACCGAACGGAGAGACCCAGTACTTC. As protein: CASSPPNGETQYF.

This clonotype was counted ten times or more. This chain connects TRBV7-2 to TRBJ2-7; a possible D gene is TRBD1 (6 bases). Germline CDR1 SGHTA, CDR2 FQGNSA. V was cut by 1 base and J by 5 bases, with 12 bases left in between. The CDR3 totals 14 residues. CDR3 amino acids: CASSLGVGAHEQYF. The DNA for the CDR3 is TGTGCCAGCAGCTTAGGCGTGGGGGCTCACGAGCAGTACTTC.

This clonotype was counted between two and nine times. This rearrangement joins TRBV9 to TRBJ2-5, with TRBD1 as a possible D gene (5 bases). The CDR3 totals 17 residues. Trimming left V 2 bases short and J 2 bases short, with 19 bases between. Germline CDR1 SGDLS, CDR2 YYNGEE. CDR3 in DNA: TGTGCCAGCAGCGTTAGTTTTGGGTCAGGGCGGCAAGAGACCCAGTACTTC. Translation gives CASSVSFGSGRQETQYF.

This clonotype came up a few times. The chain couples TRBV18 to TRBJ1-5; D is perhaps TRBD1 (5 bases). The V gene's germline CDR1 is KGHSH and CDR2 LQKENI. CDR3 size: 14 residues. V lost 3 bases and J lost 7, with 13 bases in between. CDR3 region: CASSPQGGDQPQHF. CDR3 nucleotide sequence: TGTGCCAGCTCACCTCAGGGAGGGGACCAGCCCCAGCATTTT.

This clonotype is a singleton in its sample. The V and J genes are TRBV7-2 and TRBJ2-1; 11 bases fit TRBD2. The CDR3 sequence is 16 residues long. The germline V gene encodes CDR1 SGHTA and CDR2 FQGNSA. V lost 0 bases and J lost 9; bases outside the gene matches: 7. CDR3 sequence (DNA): TGTGCCAGCAGCTTAGCGTATAGCGGGGGGGCGGCTGAGCAGTTCTTC. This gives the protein CASSLAYSGGAAEQFF.

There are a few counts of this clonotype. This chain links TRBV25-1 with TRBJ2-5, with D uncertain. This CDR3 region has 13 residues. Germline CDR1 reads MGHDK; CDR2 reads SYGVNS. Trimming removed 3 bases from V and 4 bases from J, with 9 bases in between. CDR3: CASSDTQTETQYF. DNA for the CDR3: TGTGCCAGCAGTGATACCCAAACAGAGACCCAGTACTTC. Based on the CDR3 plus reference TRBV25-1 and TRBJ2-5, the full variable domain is EADIYQTPRYLVIGTGKKITLECSQTMGHDKMYWYQQDPGMELHLIHYSYGVNSTEKGDLSSESTVSRIRTEHFPLTLESARPSHTSQYLCASSDTQTETQYFGPGTRLLVL.

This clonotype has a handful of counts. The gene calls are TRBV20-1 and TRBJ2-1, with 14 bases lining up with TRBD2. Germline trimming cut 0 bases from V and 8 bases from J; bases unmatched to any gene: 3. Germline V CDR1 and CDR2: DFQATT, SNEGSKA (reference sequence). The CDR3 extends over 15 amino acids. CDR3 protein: CSARDGTSGSYEQFF. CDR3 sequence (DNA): TGCAGTGCTAGAGATGGGACTAGCGGGAGCTATGAGCAGTTCTTC.

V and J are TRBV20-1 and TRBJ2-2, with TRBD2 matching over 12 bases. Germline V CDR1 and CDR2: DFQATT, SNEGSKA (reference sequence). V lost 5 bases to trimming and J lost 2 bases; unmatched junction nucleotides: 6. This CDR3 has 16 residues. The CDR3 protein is CSAPGTSGFNTGELFF. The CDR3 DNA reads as TGCAGTGCTCCCGGGACTAGCGGGTTCAACACCGGGGAGCTGTTTTTT.

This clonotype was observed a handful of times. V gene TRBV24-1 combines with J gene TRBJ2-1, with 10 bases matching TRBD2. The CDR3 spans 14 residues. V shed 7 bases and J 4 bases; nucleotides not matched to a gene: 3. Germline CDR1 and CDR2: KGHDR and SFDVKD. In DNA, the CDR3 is TGTGCCACCAGGGGTAGCGGGAGGTACAATGAGCAGTTCTTC. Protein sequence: CATRGSGRYNEQFF.

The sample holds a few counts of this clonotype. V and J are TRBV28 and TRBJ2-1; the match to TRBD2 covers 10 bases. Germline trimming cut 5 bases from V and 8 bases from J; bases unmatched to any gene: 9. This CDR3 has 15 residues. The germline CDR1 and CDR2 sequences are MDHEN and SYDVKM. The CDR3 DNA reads TGTGCCAGCAGTGCCCCCGGGACTAGCGCGGATGAGCAGTTCTTC. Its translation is CASSAPGTSADEQFF.

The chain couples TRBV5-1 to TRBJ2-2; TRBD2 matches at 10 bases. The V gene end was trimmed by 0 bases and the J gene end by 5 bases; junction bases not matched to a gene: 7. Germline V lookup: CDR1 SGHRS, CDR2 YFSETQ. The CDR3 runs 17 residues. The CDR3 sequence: CASSLALRTSGTGELFF. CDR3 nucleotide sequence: TGCGCCAGCAGCTTGGCACTCCGGACTAGCGGAACCGGGGAGCTGTTTTTT.

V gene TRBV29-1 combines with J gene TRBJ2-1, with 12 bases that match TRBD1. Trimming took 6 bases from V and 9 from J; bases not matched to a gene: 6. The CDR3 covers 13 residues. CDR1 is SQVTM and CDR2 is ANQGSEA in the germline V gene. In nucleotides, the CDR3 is TGCAGCGTCGGGACAGGGGGCTGGAGTGAGCAGTTCTTC. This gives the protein CSVGTGGWSEQFF.